This T cell receptor (beta chain) was retrieved from a study of CD8+ T cells in alopecia areata. Whole-study context: Severity scores in treated patients reflected the percentage of scalp affected. General study results and limits: While patients received tofacitinib, many expanded lesional clones remained present in scalp and blood. The study found tofacitinib significantly decreased scalp clonality and expanded CD8+ clones among the top 100.

As for this clone: Its antigen is still unknown.

RNA extraction and reverse transcription yielded cDNA as sequencing template. Produced via immunoSEQ multiplex PCR; TCRdb's table is partial and in-frame only. The sample contains approximately 190,000 clones, roughly 50% of which appear only once. Treatment meaning: oral pan-JAK inhibitor, 5-10 mg twice daily. V gave up 4 bases and J gave up 2 bases; unmatched junction bases: 4. Germline lookup yields CDR1 SGHNT and CDR2 YYREEE (reference sequence). CDR3 length: 16 residues. The material was CD4+ T cells sorted from blood, obtained at week 24, from a patient treated with tofacitinib. The clonotype was recovered from a human donor with alopecia areata. The gene calls are TRBV5-4 and TRBJ2-6; TRBD1 aligns across 9 bases. The CDR3 reads CASSPGQGAGANVLTF. DNA of the CDR3: TGTGCCAGCAGCCCGGGACAGGGAGCTGGGGCCAACGTCCTGACTTTC.